This entry describes one T cell receptor beta chain. These data are taken from a study of Tregs in tolerant kidney transplant recipients. TCRdb's table, derived via immunoSEQ multiplex PCR, lists solely in-frame clones and lacks some. This sample carries approximately 90,000 clones, approximately 93% of them seen once, and the ten largest clones take roughly 1.7%. The nonmyeloablative bone marrow transplants came from related graft donors, with transient mixed chimerism. V was trimmed by 5 bases and J by 1 base, leaving 11 bases between them. Germline V gene data show CDR1 as SGHTA and CDR2 as FQGNSA. This CDR3 contains 14 residues.

J is TRBJ1-1 and V is TRBV7-2; tentatively, D is TRBD1 (6 bases). This material consisted of CD4+ T cells from blood (PBMCs), taken 12 months after the transplant. The sequence was collected from a human patient who received a combined kidney and bone marrow transplant. Some T cells may be provided by the graft donor. The CDR3 coding sequence is TGTGCCAGCAGCCCGGGACACGCGAACACTGAAGCTTTCTTT. This codes for CASSPGHANTEAFF.